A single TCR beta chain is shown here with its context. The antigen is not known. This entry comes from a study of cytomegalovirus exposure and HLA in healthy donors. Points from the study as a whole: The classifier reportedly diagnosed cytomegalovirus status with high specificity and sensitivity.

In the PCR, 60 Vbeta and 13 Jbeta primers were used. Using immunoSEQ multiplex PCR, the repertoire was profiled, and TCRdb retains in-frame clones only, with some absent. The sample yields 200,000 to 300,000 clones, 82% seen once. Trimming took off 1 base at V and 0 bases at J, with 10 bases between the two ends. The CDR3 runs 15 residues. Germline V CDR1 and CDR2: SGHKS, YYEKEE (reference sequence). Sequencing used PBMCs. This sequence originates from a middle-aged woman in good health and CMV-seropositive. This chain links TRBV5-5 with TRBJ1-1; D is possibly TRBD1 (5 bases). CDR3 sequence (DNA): TGTGCCAGCAGCTTGACAGGCAACTTGAACACTGAAGCTTTCTTT. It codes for CASSLTGNLNTEAFF.